One sample yielded the 9 T cell receptor beta chains listed below, sequenced in a study of blood T cell repertoires in COVID-19. Libraries were prepared by immunoSEQ multiplex PCR; TCRdb keeps only in-frame clonotypes and omits some of them. The sample shows roughly 300,000 clones, over 70% of them seen only once. The sequencing sample was made of peripheral blood. The receptors originated from a woman in her thirties or forties who had recovered from COVID-19.

The gene calls are TRBV29-1 and TRBJ2-1; possibly TRBD2 for D (5 bases). The ends were cut back, 2 bases at V and 0 bases at J, with 11 bases in the middle. The CDR3 covers 15 residues. CDR1 is SQVTM, CDR2 ANQGSEA, per germline. CDR3 coding DNA: TGCAGCGTTGAAATAGGACTTCACTCCTACAATGAGCAGTTCTTC. It translates to CSVEIGLHSYNEQFF.

The chain links TRBV7-2 to TRBJ2-6; 7 bases map to TRBD2. J was trimmed by 0 bases and V by 7 bases; bases with no gene match: 3. CDR1 is SGHTA and CDR2 is FQGNSA in the germline V gene. The CDR3 totals 15 residues. The CDR3 region is CASITGGSGANVLTF. In nucleotides, the CDR3 is TGTGCCAGCATCACGGGGGGCTCTGGGGCCAACGTCCTGACTTTC.

In its sample, this clone was seen once. CDR3 sequence: CASSKKTSGGANEQFF. CDR3 bases: TGTGCCAGTAGTAAAAAGACTAGCGGGGGGGCAAATGAGCAGTTCTTC. The rearrangement joins TRBV19 to TRBJ2-1, with TRBD2 matching over 14 bases. Germline V gives CDR1 LNHDA, CDR2 SQIVND (reference sequence). Trimming took 4 bases from V and 7 from J; bases not matched to a gene: 6. The CDR3 consists of 16 residues.

V usage is TRBV27 and J usage is TRBJ2-1, with D maybe TRBD1 (6 bases). This CDR3 region has 16 residues. The germline CDR1 and CDR2 sequences are MNHEY and SMNVEV (reference sequence). The V end lost 1 base, the J end lost 2 bases, and 12 bases lay between the germline ends. This CDR3 is CASSLYMGAAYNEQFF. The CDR3 DNA sequence: TGTGCCAGCAGTTTATACATGGGGGCAGCCTACAATGAGCAGTTCTTC.

V is TRBV20-1 and J is TRBJ1-1; tentatively, D is TRBD1 (6 bases). Trimming took off 3 bases at V and 3 bases at J, with 8 bases between the two ends. CDR3 length: 12 residues. Germline V gives CDR1 DFQATT, CDR2 SNEGSKA (reference sequence). CDR3 sequence: CSASTGYTEAFF. The CDR3 DNA reads as TGCAGTGCTAGTACAGGGTACACTGAAGCTTTCTTT.

This clone was observed a single time. The V gene is TRBV7-2, the J gene TRBJ2-3, with 7 bases identical to TRBD1. CDR1 SGHTA and CDR2 FQGNSA come from the germline V gene. The CDR3 runs to 15 residues. V lost 8 bases to trimming and J lost 2 bases; unmatched junction nucleotides: 10. As DNA, the CDR3 is TGTGCCAGCGGAGACAAGGGGGCCCCCACAGATACGCAGTATTTT. Protein sequence: CASGDKGAPTDTQYF. Based on the CDR3 plus reference TRBV7-2 and TRBJ2-3, the full variable domain is GAGVSQSPSNKVTEKGKDVELRCDPISGHTALYWYRQSLGQGLEFLIYFQGNSAPDKSGLPSDRFSAERTGGSVSTLTIQRTQQEDSAVYLCASGDKGAPTDTQYFGPGTRLTVL.

The table lists this clone with a few counts. The chain has TRBV9 and TRBJ2-7; D not resolved. The germline V gene has CDR1 SGDLS and CDR2 YYNGEE. The CDR3 runs to 14 residues. Trimming took 0 bases from V and 3 from J, leaving 10 bases between them. The CDR3 coding sequence is TGTGCCAGCAGCGTAGGTGTAGAAAGCTACGAGCAGTACTTC. The encoded protein is CASSVGVESYEQYF.

This chain links TRBV29-1 with TRBJ2-1; 11 nucleotides line up with TRBD2. The CDR3 loop spans 15 amino acids. The ends lost 2 bases at V and 6 bases at J; junction bases unmatched: 6. The germline V gene has CDR1 SQVTM and CDR2 ANQGSEA. As DNA, the CDR3 is TGCAGCGTTGAAATACTAGCGGGGGTCTCCAATGAGCAGTTCTTC. Its translation is CSVEILAGVSNEQFF.

The V gene is TRBV5-1, the J gene TRBJ1-6; D not certain. The V end lost 0 bases, the J end lost 10 bases, and 8 bases lay between the germline ends. This CDR3 is built from 13 residues. CDR1 SGHRS and CDR2 YFSETQ come from the germline V gene. The CDR3 sequence is CASSLDGWSPLHF. The CDR3 DNA reads as TGCGCCAGCAGCTTGGACGGTTGGTCACCCCTCCACTTT.